This T cell receptor beta chain was identified during a study of blood T cells in healthy people across ages. Through a sample-barcoded 5' primer and a J-beta primer mix, a second PCR was run for roughly 7 to 12 cycles. Each cDNA molecule, via a template-switch adaptor with 12 random nucleotides, was tagged. TCRdb re-called the 5' RACE reads through MiXCR, storing one row per CDR3 protein. There are approximately 1,000,000 distinct CDR3 sequences in the sample; more than 30% occur only once, and over 10% lies in the top ten. Losses at the gene ends were 8 bases for V and 2 bases for J; bases not matched to a gene: 4. The CDR3 is 13 amino acids. Germline CDR1 and CDR2: MNHEY and SVGAGI.

This chain uses TRBV6-5 with TRBJ2-5; 8 nucleotides line up with TRBD2. The sequenced material came from blood. This receptor was taken from a man between 18 and 29 years old in good health. The chain's CDR3 is CASRSGIQETQYF. CDR3 bases: TGTGCCAGCCGTAGCGGGATTCAAGAGACCCAGTACTTC.